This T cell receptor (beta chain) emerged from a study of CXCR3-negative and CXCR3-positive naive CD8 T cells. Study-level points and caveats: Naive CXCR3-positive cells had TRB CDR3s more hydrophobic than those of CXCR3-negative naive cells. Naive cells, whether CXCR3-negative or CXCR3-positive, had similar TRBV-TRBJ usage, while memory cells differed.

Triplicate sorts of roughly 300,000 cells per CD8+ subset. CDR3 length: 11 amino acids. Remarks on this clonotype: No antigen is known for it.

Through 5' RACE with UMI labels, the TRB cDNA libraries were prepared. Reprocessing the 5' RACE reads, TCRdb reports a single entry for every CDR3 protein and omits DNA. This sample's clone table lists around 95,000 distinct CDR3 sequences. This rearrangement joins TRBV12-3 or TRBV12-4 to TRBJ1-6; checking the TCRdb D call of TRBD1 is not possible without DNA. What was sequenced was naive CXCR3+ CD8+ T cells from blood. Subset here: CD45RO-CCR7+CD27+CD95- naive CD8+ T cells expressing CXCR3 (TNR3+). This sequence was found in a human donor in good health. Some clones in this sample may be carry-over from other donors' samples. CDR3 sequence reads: CASSLNRGLHF.